This TCR beta chain is drawn from a study of long-term antiretroviral therapy in people with HIV. Across the whole study: Initial samples were collected about a decade before the 2015 immediate-ART recommendation. Whole-study findings and limits: Subsequent to ART, diversity was augmented yet persisted below that of transplant donor controls.

Regarding this clone: Its matching antigen is unknown.

Run at survey level, the immunoSEQ assay was version v3.0. The protocol was immunoSEQ multiplex PCR, while the TCRdb copy is restricted to in-frame clones and leaves out a portion. The table lists around 18,000 clones, approximately 82% of them singletons. This CDR3 comprises 15 residues. V lost 5 bases, J lost 7 bases, and 13 bases stayed unmatched. Germline-derived CDR1 and CDR2 are SGHVS and FNYEAQ. This clonotype originated in a woman between 45 and 65 years old with HIV. The source material was unsorted PBMCs, sampled 0.5 years before starting antiretroviral therapy. This chain joins TRBV7-6 and TRBJ2-5; 7 bases align to TRBD2. The CDR3, as DNA: TGTGCCAGCAGCCCCTCAGGGAGGGTCAAGGGGACCCAGTACTTC. Protein product: CASSPSGRVKGTQYF. The variable domain in full, completed from reference TRBV7-6 and TRBJ2-5, reads GAGVSQSPRYKVTKRGQDVALRCDPISGHVSLYWYRQALGQGPEFLTYFNYEAQQDKSGLPNDRFSAERPEGSISTLTIQRTEQRDSAMYRCASSPSGRVKGTQYFGPGTRLLVL.